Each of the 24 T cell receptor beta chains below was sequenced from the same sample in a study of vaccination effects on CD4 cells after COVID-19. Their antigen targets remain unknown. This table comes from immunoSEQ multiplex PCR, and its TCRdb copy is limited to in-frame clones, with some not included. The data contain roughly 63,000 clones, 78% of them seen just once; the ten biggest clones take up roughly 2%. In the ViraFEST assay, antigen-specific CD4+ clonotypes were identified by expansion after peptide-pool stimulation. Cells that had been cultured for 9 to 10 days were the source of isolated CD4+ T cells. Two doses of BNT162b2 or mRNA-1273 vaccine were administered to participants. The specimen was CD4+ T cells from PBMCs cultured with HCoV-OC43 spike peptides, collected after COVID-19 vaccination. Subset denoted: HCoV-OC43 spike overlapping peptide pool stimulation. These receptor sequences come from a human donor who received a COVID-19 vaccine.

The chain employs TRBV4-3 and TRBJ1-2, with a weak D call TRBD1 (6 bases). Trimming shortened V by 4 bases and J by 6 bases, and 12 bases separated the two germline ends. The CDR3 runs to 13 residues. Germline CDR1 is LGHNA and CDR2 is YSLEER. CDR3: CASSLQGADGYTF. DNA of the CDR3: TGCGCCAGCAGCCTACAGGGAGCAGATGGCTACACCTTC.

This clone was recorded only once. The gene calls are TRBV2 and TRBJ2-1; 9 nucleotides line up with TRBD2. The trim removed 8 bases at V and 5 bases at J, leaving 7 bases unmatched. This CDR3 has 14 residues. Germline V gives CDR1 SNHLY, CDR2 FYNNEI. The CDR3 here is CASPGLARNNEQFF. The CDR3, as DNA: TGTGCCAGCCCGGGACTAGCTCGTAACAATGAGCAGTTCTTC.

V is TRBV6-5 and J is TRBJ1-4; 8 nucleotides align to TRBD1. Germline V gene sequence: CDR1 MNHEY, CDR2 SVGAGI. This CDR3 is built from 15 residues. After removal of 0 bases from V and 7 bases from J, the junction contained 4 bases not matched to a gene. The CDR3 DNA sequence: TGTGCCAGCAGTTACTCGAGGACAGGGCCTGAAAAACTGTTTTTT. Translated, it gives CASSYSRTGPEKLFF.

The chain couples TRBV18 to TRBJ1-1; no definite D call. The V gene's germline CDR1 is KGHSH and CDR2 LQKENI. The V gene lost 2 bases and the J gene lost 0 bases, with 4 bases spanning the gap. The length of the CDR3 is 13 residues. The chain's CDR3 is CASSPGLNTEAFF. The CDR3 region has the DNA TGTGCCAGCTCACCAGGGTTGAACACTGAAGCTTTCTTT.

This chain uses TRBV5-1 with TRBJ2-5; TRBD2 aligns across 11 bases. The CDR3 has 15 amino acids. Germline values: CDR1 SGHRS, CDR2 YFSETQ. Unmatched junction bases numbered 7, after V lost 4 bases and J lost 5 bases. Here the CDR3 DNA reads TGCGCCAGCAGCAAGGGTAGCGGGGGGGTTGAGACCCAGTACTTC. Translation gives CASSKGSGGVETQYF.

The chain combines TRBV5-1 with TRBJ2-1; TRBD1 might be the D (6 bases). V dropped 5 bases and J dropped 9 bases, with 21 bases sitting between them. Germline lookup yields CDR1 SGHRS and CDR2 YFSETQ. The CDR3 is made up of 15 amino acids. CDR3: CASSFEPGVWSEQFF. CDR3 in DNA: TGCGCCAGCAGTTTTGAGCCAGGGGTTTGGTCTGAGCAGTTCTTC.

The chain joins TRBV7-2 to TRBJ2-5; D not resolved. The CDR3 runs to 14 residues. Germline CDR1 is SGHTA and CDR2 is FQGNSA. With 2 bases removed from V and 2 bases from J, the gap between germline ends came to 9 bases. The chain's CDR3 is CASSLIIGQETQYF. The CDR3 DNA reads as TGTGCCAGCAGCTTAATCATAGGACAAGAGACCCAGTACTTC.

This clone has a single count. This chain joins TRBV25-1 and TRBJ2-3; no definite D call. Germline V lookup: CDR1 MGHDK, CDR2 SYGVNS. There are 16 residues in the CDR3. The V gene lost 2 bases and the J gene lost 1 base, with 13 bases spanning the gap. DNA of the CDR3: TGTGCCAGCAGTGAAAACCCCTCTAAGGGCACAGATACGCAGTATTTT. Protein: CASSENPSKGTDTQYF.

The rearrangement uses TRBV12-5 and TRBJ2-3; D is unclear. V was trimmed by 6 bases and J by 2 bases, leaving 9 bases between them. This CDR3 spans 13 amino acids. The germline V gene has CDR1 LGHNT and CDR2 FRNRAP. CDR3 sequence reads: CASGERNTDTQYF. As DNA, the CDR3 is TGTGCTAGTGGAGAAAGGAACACAGATACGCAGTATTTT.

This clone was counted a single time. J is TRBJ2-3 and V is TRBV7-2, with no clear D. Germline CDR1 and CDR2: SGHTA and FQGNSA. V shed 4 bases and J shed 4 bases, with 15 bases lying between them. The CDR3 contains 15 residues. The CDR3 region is CASSYTLGFADTQYF. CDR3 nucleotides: TGTGCCAGCAGCTACACCCTAGGTTTCGCAGATACGCAGTATTTT.

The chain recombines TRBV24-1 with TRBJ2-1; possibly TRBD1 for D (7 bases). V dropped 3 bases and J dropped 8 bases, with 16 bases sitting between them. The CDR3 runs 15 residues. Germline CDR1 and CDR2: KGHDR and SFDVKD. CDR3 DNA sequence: TGTGCCACCAGTGATATGAGACAGGGCGGGGATGAGCAGTTCTTC. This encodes CATSDMRQGGDEQFF.

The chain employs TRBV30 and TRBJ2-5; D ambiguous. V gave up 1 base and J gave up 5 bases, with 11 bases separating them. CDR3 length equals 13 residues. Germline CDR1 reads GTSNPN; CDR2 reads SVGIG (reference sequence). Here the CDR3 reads CAWSAFRSETQYF. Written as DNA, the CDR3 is TGTGCCTGGAGTGCCTTTCGTTCTGAGACCCAGTACTTC.

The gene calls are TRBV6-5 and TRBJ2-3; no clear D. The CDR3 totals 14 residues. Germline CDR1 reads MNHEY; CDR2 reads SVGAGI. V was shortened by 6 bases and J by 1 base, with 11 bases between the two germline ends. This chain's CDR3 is CASRRHSGTDTQYF. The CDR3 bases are TGTGCCAGCAGGCGCCACAGTGGCACAGATACGCAGTATTTT.

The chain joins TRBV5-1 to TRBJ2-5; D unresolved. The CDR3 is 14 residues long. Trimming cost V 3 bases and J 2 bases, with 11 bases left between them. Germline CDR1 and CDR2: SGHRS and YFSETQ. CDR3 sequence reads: CASSSNPTQETQYF. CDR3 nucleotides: TGCGCCAGCAGCTCGAATCCTACACAAGAGACCCAGTACTTC.

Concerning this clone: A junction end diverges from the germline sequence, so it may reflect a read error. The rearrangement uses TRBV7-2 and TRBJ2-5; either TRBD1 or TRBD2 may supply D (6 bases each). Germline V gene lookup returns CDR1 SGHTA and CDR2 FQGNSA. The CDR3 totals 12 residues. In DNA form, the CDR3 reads TGTGCCAGCAGCTTTGATTTAGGGGGGCAGGACTTC. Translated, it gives CASSFDLGGQDF.

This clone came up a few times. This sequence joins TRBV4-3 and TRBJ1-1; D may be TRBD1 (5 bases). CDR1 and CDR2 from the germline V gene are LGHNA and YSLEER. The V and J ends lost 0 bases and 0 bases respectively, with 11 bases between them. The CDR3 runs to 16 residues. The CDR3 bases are TGCGCCAGCAGCCAAGAATACAGGACAATGAACACTGAAGCTTTCTTT. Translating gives CASSQEYRTMNTEAFF.

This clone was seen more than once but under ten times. The CDR3 protein is CASSLAPRVDTIYF. The DNA for the CDR3 is TGTGCCAGCAGCTTGGCCCCGAGGGTGGACACCATATATTTT. This rearrangement joins TRBV5-6 to TRBJ1-3; D ambiguous. Germline V gene lookup returns CDR1 SGHDT and CDR2 YYEEEE. This CDR3 has 14 residues. The V end was cut by 0 bases, the J end by 8 bases, with 12 bases between.

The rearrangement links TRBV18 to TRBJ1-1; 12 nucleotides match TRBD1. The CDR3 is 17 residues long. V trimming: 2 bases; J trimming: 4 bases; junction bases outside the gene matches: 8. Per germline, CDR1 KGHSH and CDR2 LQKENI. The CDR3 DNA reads TGTGCCAGCTCACCAGGCCGAGGGGACAGGGGGCCCACTGAAGCTTTCTTT. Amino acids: CASSPGRGDRGPTEAFF.

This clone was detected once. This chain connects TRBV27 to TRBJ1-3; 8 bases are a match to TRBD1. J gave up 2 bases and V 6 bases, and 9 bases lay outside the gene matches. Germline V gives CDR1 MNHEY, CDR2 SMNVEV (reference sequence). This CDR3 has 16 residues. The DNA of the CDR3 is TGTGCCAGCAGCATAAAAGGGACAGGTACTGGAAACACCATATATTTT. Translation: CASSIKGTGTGNTIYF.

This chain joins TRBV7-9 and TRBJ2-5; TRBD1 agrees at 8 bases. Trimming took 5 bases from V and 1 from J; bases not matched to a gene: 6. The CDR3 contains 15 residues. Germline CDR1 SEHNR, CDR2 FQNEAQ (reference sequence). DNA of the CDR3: TGTGCCAGCAGCGATAGGGGACAGGTCCAAGAGACCCAGTACTTC. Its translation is CASSDRGQVQETQYF.

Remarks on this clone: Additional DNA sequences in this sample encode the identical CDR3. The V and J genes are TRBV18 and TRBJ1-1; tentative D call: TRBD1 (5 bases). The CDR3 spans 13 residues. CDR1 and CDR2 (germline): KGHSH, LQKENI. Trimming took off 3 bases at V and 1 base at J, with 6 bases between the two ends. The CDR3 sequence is CASSPGQNTEAFF. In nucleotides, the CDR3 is TGTGCCAGCTCACCGGGGCAGAACACTGAAGCTTTCTTT.

CDR3 bases: TGCGCCAGCAGCTTCCCTTTGACAGGGGACCACGAGCAGTACGTC. Its protein product is CASSFPLTGDHEQYV. The chain is built from TRBV5-1 and TRBJ2-7, with TRBD1 matching 8 bases. The CDR3 is 15 residues long. With V trimmed by 2 bases and J by 5 bases, 9 bases remained unmatched. The germline V gene has CDR1 SGHRS and CDR2 YFSETQ.

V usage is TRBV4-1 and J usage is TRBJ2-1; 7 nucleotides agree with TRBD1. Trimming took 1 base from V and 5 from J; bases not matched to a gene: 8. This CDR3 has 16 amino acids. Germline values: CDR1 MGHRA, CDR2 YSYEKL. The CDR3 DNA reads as TGCGCCAGCAGCCAAGCGGACAGGACGTTTAACAATGAGCAGTTCTTC. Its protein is CASSQADRTFNNEQFF.

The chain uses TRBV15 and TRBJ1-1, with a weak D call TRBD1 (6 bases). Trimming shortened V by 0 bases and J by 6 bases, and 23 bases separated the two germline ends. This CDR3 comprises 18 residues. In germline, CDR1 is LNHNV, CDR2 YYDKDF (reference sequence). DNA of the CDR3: TGTGCCACCAGCAGAGACAAAGGACAGCGGCTGTCAAGGTCTGAAGCTTTCTTT. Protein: CATSRDKGQRLSRSEAFF. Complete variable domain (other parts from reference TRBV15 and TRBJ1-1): DAMVIQNPRYQVTQFGKPVTLSCSQTLNHNVMYWYQQKSSQAPKLLFHYYDKDFNNEADTPDNFQSRRPNTSFCFLDIRSPGLGDTAMYLCATSRDKGQRLSRSEAFFGQGTRLTVV.